The count of the clone carrying this T cell receptor beta chain is one. The antigen is undetermined. The germline V gene encodes CDR1 SGDLS and CDR2 YYNGEE. Losses at the gene ends were 1 base for V and 5 bases for J; bases not matched to a gene: 8. The CDR3 totals 17 residues. The sample originates from a study of cytomegalovirus exposure and HLA in healthy donors. General study results and limits: Rare sequences made up most TCRs, while some public TCRs were found in many donors. Investigators reported 150 to 200 TCR beta chains as tied to cytomegalovirus. For cytomegalovirus status, the classifier reportedly gave diagnoses with high specificity and sensitivity.

The repertoire was sequenced with immunoSEQ multiplex PCR; TCRdb's copy has only in-frame clones and lacks some. Of 130,000 or so clones in the sample, around 90% were seen once. The chain has TRBV9 and TRBJ2-1, with 11 positions matching TRBD2. The sequencing input was PBMCs. The receptor was derived from a woman aged 18-30 years in good health and CMV-seronegative. The CDR3 DNA reads TGTGCCAGCAGCGTACCCCCGACTAGCGGGGAAGACAATGAGCAGTTCTTC. This sequence encodes CASSVPPTSGEDNEQFF.